This entry describes one T cell receptor beta chain. Its antigen is still unknown. This record comes from a study of T cells expressing NK-cell markers. About the research overall: Underlying the TCR beta repertoires were sorted CD3+CD56+NKG2C+, CD3+CD56+NKG2C- and CD3+CD56-NKG2C+ T cells. Regarding the study as a whole: The HCMV specificity of the expanded NKG2C+ T cell clones stayed unresolved. In a group of several donors, dominant NKG2C+ clonotypes represented roughly 1.0-7.0% of CD8+ T cells.

Germline assignment: CDR1 SGHTA and CDR2 FQGNSA. The CDR3 length is 11 residues. TCRdb re-called the 5' RACE reads; one entry per CDR3 protein, DNA not given. The sample has 350,000 to 400,000 distinct CDR3 sequences. This chain uses TRBV7-2 with TRBJ2-2. This TCR was recovered from a woman in her 50s in good health. The sample was blood T cells: a sorted CD56 or NKG2C T cell subset, CD4+ or CD8+ T cells, or bulk PBMC T cells (not recorded which). CDR3 residues: CASSLAAELFF.